These 23 T cell receptor beta chains were all obtained from the same sample, sequenced in a study of a mutant IDH1 vaccine in newly diagnosed glioma. Generated by immunoSEQ multiplex PCR, the TCRdb table keeps only in-frame clones and is missing some. Seen here are about 45,000 clones, approximately 92% observed once, and the top ten hold more than 2%. The time point is: week 35, safety follow-up. Vaccination comprised doses that each held 300 ug of mutant IDH1 20-mer peptide, plus topical imiquimod. No antigen is known for these receptors. The sequences come from PBMCs, collected from a glioma patient whose treatment included an IDH1 peptide vaccine. The receptors were gathered from a middle-aged man with glioma.

Written as DNA, the CDR3 is TGCGCCAGCAGCCCCCAGGGGCCTGCAACTAATGAAAAACTGTTTTTT. Encoded protein: CASSPQGPATNEKLFF. The chain employs TRBV5-1 and TRBJ1-4; the D gene is possibly TRBD1 (6 bases). The CDR3 loop spans 16 amino acids. V lost 4 bases and J 0 bases, leaving 13 bases between the germline ends. CDR1 SGHRS and CDR2 YFSETQ come from the germline V gene.

The chain joins TRBV19 to TRBJ2-2, with 7 bases matching TRBD1. V was clipped by 1 base and J by 1 base; unmatched bases: 3. Germline CDR1 and CDR2: LNHDA and SQIVND (reference sequence). CDR3 length: 16 amino acids. CDR3 sequence reads: CASSIGYRGNTGELFF. Here the CDR3 DNA reads TGTGCCAGTAGTATAGGGTACAGGGGGAACACCGGGGAGCTGTTTTTT.

This sequence joins TRBV11-2 and TRBJ2-7; 9 bases are a match to TRBD1. Trimming at V came to 4 bases and at J to 3 bases, leaving 7 bases not matched to a gene. The CDR3 loop spans 15 amino acids. Germline CDR1 and CDR2: SGHAT and FQNNGV. DNA for the CDR3: TGTGCCAGCAGCTCCGGGACAGGGATCAGCTACGAGCAGTACTTC. Translated: CASSSGTGISYEQYF.

The CDR3 protein is CARQGTGANVLTF. Written as DNA, the CDR3 is TGTGCCAGACAGGGAACTGGGGCCAACGTCCTGACTTTC. The genes are TRBV2 and TRBJ2-6, with D perhaps TRBD1 (6 bases). Germline V gives CDR1 SNHLY, CDR2 FYNNEI. The CDR3 contains 13 residues. V gave up 9 bases and J gave up 2 bases, with 8 bases separating them.

The chain has TRBV10-2 and TRBJ1-2, with D tentatively TRBD1 (5 bases). This CDR3 region has 14 residues. The V gene lost 6 bases and the J gene lost 4 bases, with 15 bases spanning the gap. CDR1 WSHSY and CDR2 SAAADI come from the germline V gene. The CDR3 is CASSPGGRSYGYTF. The CDR3 DNA reads as TGCGCCAGCAGCCCGGGGGGTAGGAGCTATGGCTACACCTTC.

The chain combines TRBV7-2 with TRBJ1-5; D gene uncertain. This CDR3 comprises 14 residues. V lost 1 base, J lost 1 base, and 5 bases lay in between. Germline lookup yields CDR1 SGHTA and CDR2 FQGNSA. CDR3 region: CASSLGRSNQPQHF. The CDR3 nucleotides are TGTGCCAGCAGCTTAGGTCGGAGCAATCAGCCCCAGCATTTT.

The chain couples TRBV30 to TRBJ2-3, with TRBD2 matching over 13 bases. The V gene end was trimmed by 0 bases and the J gene end by 3 bases; junction bases not matched to a gene: 12. CDR3 length: 19 amino acids. Germline lookup yields CDR1 GTSNPN and CDR2 SVGIG (reference sequence). CDR3 nucleotide sequence: TGTGCCTGGAGTGTACAGGGGGCGCTGACTAGCGGGAGGACAGATACGCAGTATTTT. It translates to CAWSVQGALTSGRTDTQYF. The full variable domain, completed using reference TRBV30 and TRBJ2-3, is SQTIHQWPATLVQPVGSPLSLECTVEGTSNPNLYWYRQAAGRGLQLLFYSVGIGQISSEVPQNLSASRPQDRQFILSSKKLLLSDSGFYLCAWSVQGALTSGRTDTQYFGPGTRLTVL.

This clone appeared a few times. The V and J genes are TRBV29-1 and TRBJ2-3; the D is unclear. V was shortened by 1 base and J by 4 bases, with 9 bases between the two germline ends. Germline V lookup: CDR1 SQVTM, CDR2 ANQGSEA. CDR3 length equals 13 residues. Here the CDR3 reads CSVEVPPADTQYF. CDR3 nucleotide sequence: TGCAGCGTTGAAGTCCCCCCAGCAGATACGCAGTATTTT.

V usage is TRBV5-1 and J usage is TRBJ1-2; tentative D call: TRBD1 (5 bases). CDR1 and CDR2 from the germline V gene are SGHRS and YFSETQ. V was trimmed by 2 bases and J by 6 bases, leaving 8 bases between them. The CDR3 sequence is 12 residues long. In DNA form, the CDR3 reads TGCGCCAGCAGCTTTGACAGTAATGGCTACACCTTC. Protein sequence: CASSFDSNGYTF. Drawing the rest from reference TRBV5-1 and TRBJ1-2, the complete variable domain is KAGVTQTPRYLIKTRGQQVTLSCSPISGHRSVSWYQQTPGQGLQFLFEYFSETQRNKGNFPGRFSGRQFSNSRSEMNVSTLELGDSALYLCASSFDSNGYTFGSGTRLTVV.

V gene TRBV7-2 combines with J gene TRBJ2-3; the match to TRBD2 covers 11 bases. This CDR3 is built from 16 residues. After removal of 1 base from V and 6 bases from J, the junction contained 6 bases not matched to a gene. The germline V gene encodes CDR1 SGHTA and CDR2 FQGNSA. The CDR3 loop reads CASSLGASGGTDTQYF. CDR3 bases: TGTGCCAGCAGCTTAGGAGCTAGCGGGGGGACCGATACGCAGTATTTT.

This clone was detected only once. V and J are TRBV4-1 and TRBJ2-1; D gene ambiguous. Per the germline V gene, CDR1 is MGHRA and CDR2 is YSYEKL. This CDR3 comprises 14 residues. V lost 0 bases and J lost 10, with 13 bases in between. The CDR3 is CASSQDRLSREQFF. The CDR3 DNA reads as TGCGCCAGCAGCCAAGATAGGTTGAGCAGGGAGCAGTTCTTC.

The rearrangement uses TRBV30 and TRBJ2-7; 12 bases map to TRBD2. After removal of 5 bases from V and 4 bases from J, the junction contained 3 bases not matched to a gene. The CDR3 runs 13 residues. CDR1 is GTSNPN, CDR2 SVGIG, per germline (reference sequence). The CDR3: CAWRGTSGYEQYF. DNA of the CDR3: TGTGCCTGGCGGGGGACTAGCGGGTACGAGCAGTACTTC.

The rearrangement uses TRBV2 and TRBJ2-7; D ambiguous. This CDR3 has 13 amino acids. Germline V gene sequence: CDR1 SNHLY, CDR2 FYNNEI. V lost 6 bases and J lost 3, with 12 bases in between. CDR3: CASRLDTYYEQYF. The CDR3 nucleotides read TGTGCCAGCAGACTTGACACGTACTACGAGCAGTACTTC.

The J gene is TRBJ2-1, the V gene TRBV5-1, with TRBD1 matching 11 bases. The CDR3 covers 16 residues. Germline lookup yields CDR1 SGHRS and CDR2 YFSETQ. Trimming at V came to 1 base and at J to 7 bases, leaving 7 bases not matched to a gene. The CDR3 here is CASSLMRTGGRNEQFF. The DNA of the CDR3 is TGCGCCAGCAGCTTGATGAGGACAGGGGGCAGAAATGAGCAGTTCTTC.

The sample holds one count of this clone. This chain uses TRBV7-6 with TRBJ2-3; 12 bases line up with TRBD2. CDR3 length equals 17 residues. The J segment lost 0 bases and the V segment lost 4 bases, leaving 5 bases of the junction unmatched. Germline lookup yields CDR1 SGHVS and CDR2 FNYEAQ. The CDR3 DNA reads as TGTGCCAGCAGCTCTAGCGGGGGGGCCGTGAGCACAGATACGCAGTATTTT. This codes for CASSSSGGAVSTDTQYF.

The chain has TRBV7-3 and TRBJ1-1; D is undetermined. The CDR3 length is 12 residues. V was pared by 4 bases and J by 2 bases, with 5 bases between. The germline V gene encodes CDR1 SGHTA and CDR2 FQGTGA. The chain's CDR3 is CASSSRNTEAFF. The CDR3, as DNA: TGTGCCAGCAGCTCCCGAAACACTGAAGCTTTCTTT. Together with reference TRBV7-3 and TRBJ1-1, the CDR3 gives the full variable domain: GAGVSQTPSNKVTEKGKYVELRCDPISGHTALYWYRQSLGQGPEFLIYFQGTGAADDSGLPNDRFFAVRPEGSVSTLKIQRTERGDSAVYLCASSSRNTEAFFGQGTRLTVV.

J is TRBJ2-3 and V is TRBV5-4, with unresolved D. Trimming took 0 bases from V and 0 from J, leaving 8 bases between them. The CDR3 is made up of 15 amino acids. Per the germline V gene, CDR1 is SGHNT and CDR2 is YYREEE (reference sequence). The DNA of the CDR3 is TGTGCCAGCAGCTTGGGATCTAGAAGCACAGATACGCAGTATTTT. It encodes CASSLGSRSTDTQYF.

V and J are TRBV7-9 and TRBJ1-6, with D tentatively TRBD1 (5 bases). Trimming took off 11 bases at V and 6 bases at J, with 23 bases between the two ends. The CDR3 contains 16 residues. Germline V lookup: CDR1 SEHNR, CDR2 FQNEAQ (reference sequence). CDR3 amino acids: CASSWLGGSGNSPLHF. As DNA, the CDR3 is TGTGCCTCTTCGTGGCTCGGGGGATCCGGTAATTCACCCCTCCACTTT.

The chain uses TRBV10-3 and TRBJ2-5; D is possibly TRBD1 (6 bases). The germline CDR1 and CDR2 sequences are ENHRY and SYGVKD. The CDR3 loop spans 15 amino acids. Trimming took off 3 bases at V and 1 base at J, with 12 bases between the two ends. CDR3 coding DNA: TGTGCCATCAGTGAAAGAGGACAGTTCCAAGAGACCCAGTACTTC. Translating gives CAISERGQFQETQYF.

The chain is built from TRBV6-5 and TRBJ2-5; 7 positions match TRBD2. Germline values: CDR1 MNHEY, CDR2 SVGAGI. The CDR3 consists of 14 residues. V shed 4 bases and J 0 bases; nucleotides not matched to a gene: 2. CDR3 DNA: TGTGCCAGCAGTTGGGGGGGAGACCAAGAGACCCAGTACTTC. Encoded protein: CASSWGGDQETQYF.

This chain joins TRBV28 and TRBJ2-1; 10 bases line up with TRBD2. V shed 3 bases and J 1 base; nucleotides not matched to a gene: 6. The CDR3 covers 17 residues. Germline CDR1 and CDR2: MDHEN and SYDVKM. CDR3 coding DNA: TGTGCCAGCAGTTTGGCCAGCGGGAGGGTTTCCTACAATGAGCAGTTCTTC. Translated: CASSLASGRVSYNEQFF.

The chain couples TRBV27 to TRBJ2-2, with D perhaps matching TRBD1 (5 bases). The germline CDR1 and CDR2 sequences are MNHEY and SMNVEV (reference sequence). The CDR3 spans 12 residues. Trimming cost V 7 bases and J 8 bases, with 11 bases left between them. In nucleotides, the CDR3 is TGTGCCAGCATTGGGGCTTGGGGGGAGCTGTTTTTT. This encodes CASIGAWGELFF.

J is TRBJ1-4 and V is TRBV28; D is possibly TRBD1 (6 bases). Germline V CDR1 and CDR2: MDHEN, SYDVKM. CDR3 length: 13 amino acids. Trimming removed 5 bases from V and 14 bases from J, with 18 bases in between. For the CDR3, the DNA is TGTGCCAGCAGTCTCCACGGGGGGACATTTCTGTTTTTT. Its translation is CASSLHGGTFLFF.